Listed below are T cell receptor beta chains from one sample, sequenced in a study of shared clonotypes between healthy human individuals. Here immunoSEQ multiplex PCR was the method, and the copy in TCRdb shows in-frame clones only, minus some. The sample gives 2,500,000 or so clones, 85% to 95% of which show up once; around 0.4% is in the top ten. The specimen was naive CD4+ T cells from PBMCs. The receptor set was obtained from a man between 18 and 29 years old in good health. Some clones in this sample may be carry-over from other donors' samples. Each CDR3 is given with its conserved first and last residue. D genes are given only for firm matches. Clone size appears in some rows only: once, few, many, or a class for an expanded clone.

-,TRBJ2-7,-,TRBV28,CASSSGGAPRYEQYF,TGTGCCAGCAGCTCTGGGGGGGCCCCACGCTACGAGCAGTACTTC
TRBD2,TRBJ2-2,once,TRBV7-9,CASSLGPGLAGRTGELFF,TGTGCCAGCAGCTTAGGCCCTGGACTAGCGGGTCGGACCGGGGAGCTGTTTTTT
-,TRBJ2-7,-,TRBV4-2,CASSQEGAGGEQYF,TGTGCCAGCAGCCAAGAAGGAGCCGGGGGCGAGCAGTACTTC
-,TRBJ2-3,once,TRBV9,CASSVDLFTDTQYF,TGTGCCAGCAGCGTAGACCTCTTCACAGATACGCAGTATTTT
TRBD1,TRBJ2-5,-,TRBV11-3,CASSAGTAASGTQYF,TGTGCCAGCAGCGCCGGGACAGCGGCCTCGGGGACCCAGTACTTC
-,TRBJ1-2,few,TRBV1,CTSSQVIARLYGYTF,TGCACCAGCAGCCAAGTCATCGCGAGACTCTATGGCTACACCTTC
TRBD2,TRBJ2-7,once,TRBV28,CASSSETSGRAGEQYF,TGTGCCAGCAGTTCAGAGACTAGCGGGAGGGCGGGGGAGCAGTACTTC
TRBD1,TRBJ1-2,once,TRBV7-3,CASSLTAEGGRYTF,TGTGCCAGCAGCTTAACGGCGGAAGGGGGCCGCTACACCTTC
-,TRBJ1-4,-,TRBV2,CASDRDAATNEKLFF,TGTGCCAGCGATCGGGATGCCGCAACTAATGAAAAACTGTTTTTT
TRBD2,TRBJ2-5,-,TRBV29-1,CSVAWTSGRDTRRGTQYF,TGCAGCGTTGCCTGGACTAGCGGGAGGGATACGAGGCGCGGGACCCAGTACTTC
-,TRBJ2-5,-,TRBV27,CASSLSVGGKETQYF,TGTGCCAGCAGTTTATCAGTGGGGGGCAAAGAGACCCAGTACTTC
TRBD2,TRBJ2-1,-,TRBV7-2,CASSLGREAHNEQFF,TGTGCCAGCAGCTTAGGTCGGGAGGCACACAATGAGCAGTTCTTC
-,TRBJ2-7,-,TRBV29-1,CSANGGSRKSSYEQYF,TGCAGCGCCAATGGGGGTAGTCGGAAGAGCTCCTACGAGCAGTACTTC
TRBD2,TRBJ2-7,-,TRBV28,CASSPPSGLAGTYEQYF,TGTGCCAGCAGTCCCCCCTCGGGCCTAGCGGGAACATACGAGCAGTACTTC
TRBD2,TRBJ2-1,-,TRBV10-3,CASLAGTYNEQFF,TGTGCCTCCCTAGCGGGAACCTACAATGAGCAGTTCTTC
TRBD1,TRBJ2-5,-,TRBV5-1,CASSGGDRGQETQYF,TGCGCCAGCAGCGGGGGTGACAGGGGGCAAGAGACCCAGTACTTC
-,TRBJ2-5,once,TRBV5-1,CASSSRVPETQYF,TGCGCCAGCAGCTCCAGGGTCCCGGAGACCCAGTACTTC
TRBD2,TRBJ2-7,-,TRBV30,CASPPPAGESSYEQYF,TGTGCTAGTCCACCCCCAGCGGGAGAGAGCTCCTACGAGCAGTACTTC
-,TRBJ1-2,once,TRBV27,CASSFAGRPNYGYTF,TGTGCCAGCAGTTTTGCGGGACGGCCTAACTATGGCTACACCTTC
-,TRBJ2-6,-,TRBV27,CASSPPRGAGGANVLTF,TGTGCCAGCAGTCCCCCCCGGGGGGCTGGTGGGGCCAACGTCCTGACTTTC
-,TRBJ1-4,once,TRBV6-5,CASSYTSGEKLFF,TGTGCCAGCAGTTACACTTCGGGTGAAAAACTGTTTTTT
TRBD1,TRBJ1-1,-,TRBV5-1,CASSSGQGPAEAFF,TGCGCCAGCAGCTCAGGACAGGGTCCCGCTGAAGCTTTCTTT
-,TRBJ2-3,-,TRBV9,CASSVDVGTLTDTQYF,TGTGCCAGCAGCGTAGACGTGGGAACCCTGACAGATACGCAGTATTTT
-,TRBJ2-5,-,TRBV10-3,CAISDRQSQETQYF,TGTGCCATCAGTGATCGGCAGTCCCAAGAGACCCAGTACTTC
-,TRBJ2-4,-,TRBV6-6,CASHRDFGIQYF,TGTGCCAGCCACCGGGATTTCGGCATTCAGTACTTC
-,TRBJ2-7,-,TRBV6-5,CASSYSGKPYEQYF,TGTGCCAGCAGTTACTCTGGGAAACCCTACGAGCAGTACTTC
TRBD2,TRBJ2-5,-,TRBV2,CASSTTSGSQETQYF,TGTGCCAGCAGTACGACTAGCGGGTCTCAAGAGACCCAGTACTTC
-,TRBJ1-1,-,TRBV6-5,CASSPIDGLAAEAFF,TGTGCCAGCAGTCCAATTGATGGTCTCGCGGCTGAAGCTTTCTTT
-,TRBJ2-1,-,TRBV19,CASSHDSDNEQFF,TGTGCCAGTAGTCATGACTCAGACAATGAGCAGTTCTTC
TRBD2,TRBJ2-5,-,TRBV30,CAWRGGLAVAETQYF,TGTGCCTGGAGGGGGGGACTAGCGGTGGCCGAGACCCAGTACTTC
-,TRBJ2-7,-,TRBV11-3,CASSGGPTYEQYF,TGTGCCAGCAGCGGAGGCCCTACCTACGAGCAGTACTTC
-,TRBJ2-1,-,TRBV5-6,CASSLYAGDRSYNEQFF,TGTGCCAGCAGCTTGTACGCAGGGGACCGCTCCTACAATGAGCAGTTCTTC
TRBD2,TRBJ2-3,-,TRBV5-1,CASSSLAGAADTQYF,TGCGCCAGCAGCTCGCTAGCGGGAGCGGCAGATACGCAGTATTTT
TRBD2,TRBJ2-7,once,TRBV9,CASNSGWWTSGRIEQYF,TGTGCCAGCAATTCGGGGTGGTGGACTAGCGGGAGGATCGAGCAGTACTTC
TRBD2,TRBJ2-1,-,TRBV4-3,CASSHVRTSRDEQFF,TGCGCCAGCAGCCATGTCCGGACTAGCAGAGATGAGCAGTTCTTC
-,TRBJ1-4,-,TRBV11-1,CASSLSRIEKLFF,TGTGCCAGCAGCTTATCTAGGATCGAAAAACTGTTTTTT
-,TRBJ1-5,-,TRBV5-8,CASSLGQPYQPQHF,TGTGCCAGCAGCCTAGGACAGCCTTATCAGCCCCAGCATTTT
-,TRBJ1-2,-,TRBV5-4,CASSLAPSYGYTF,TGTGCCAGCAGCTTGGCACCCAGTTATGGCTACACCTTC
-,TRBJ1-1,-,TRBV6-5,CASSSHRAMNTEAFF,TGTGCCAGCAGTTCCCATAGGGCCATGAACACTGAAGCTTTCTTT